The present T cell receptor beta chain was sequenced within a study of blood T cell repertoires in COVID-19. As handled by the study authors: Reference gene primer amplification in the assay estimated nucleated cell counts. Repertoires were generated with immunoSEQ multiplex PCR, while TCRdb's copy carries only in-frame clones and drops some. Clone size and the V and J calls come from that table; the DNA yielded D and trimming. The sample includes roughly 200,000 clones, 80% to 90% of them seen just once. Germline CDR1 is MNHNS and CDR2 is SASEGT. The CDR3 has 14 residues. V shed 3 bases, J shed 4 bases, and the junction held 5 bases outside the gene matches.

This clonotype originated in a woman older than 75 with active or convalescent COVID-19. The chain has TRBV6-1 and TRBJ2-5; 7 positions match TRBD2. The specimen was peripheral blood. The CDR3 region has the DNA TGTGCCAGCAGTGATGGACGGACTAGAGAGACCCAGTACTTC. This gives the protein CASSDGRTRETQYF.